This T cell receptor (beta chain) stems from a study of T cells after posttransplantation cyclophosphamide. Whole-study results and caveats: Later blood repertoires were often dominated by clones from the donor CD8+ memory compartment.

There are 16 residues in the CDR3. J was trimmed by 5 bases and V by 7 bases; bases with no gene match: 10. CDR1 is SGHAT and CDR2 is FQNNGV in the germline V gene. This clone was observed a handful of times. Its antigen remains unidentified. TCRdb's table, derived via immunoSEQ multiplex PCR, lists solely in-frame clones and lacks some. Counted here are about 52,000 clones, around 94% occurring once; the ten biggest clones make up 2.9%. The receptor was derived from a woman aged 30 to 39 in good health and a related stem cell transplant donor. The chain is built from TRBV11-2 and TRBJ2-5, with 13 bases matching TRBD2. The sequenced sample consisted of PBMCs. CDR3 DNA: TGTGCCAGCACCCCTGGACTAGCGGGGGCCATGGAGACCCAGTACTTC. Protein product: CASTPGLAGAMETQYF. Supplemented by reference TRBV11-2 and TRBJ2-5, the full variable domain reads EAGVAQSPRYKIIEKRQSVAFWCNPISGHATLYWYQQILGQGPKLLIQFQNNGVVDDSQLPKDRFSAERLKGVDSTLKIQPAKLEDSAVYLCASTPGLAGAMETQYFGPGTRLLVL.